This TCR beta chain was documented in a study of beta chain features in type 1 diabetes (dated by TCRdb to between 2017 and 2018). Regarding the research as a whole: Mean age, gender distribution, total cell number and subset yield were not different between patients and healthy donors. A total of 90 million to 130 million sorted cells were examined across all samples, and a strong correlation was observed between cell number per subset and RNA yield. The study compared the TCRB repertoires of sorted circulating CD4+ T cell subsets in recently diagnosed type 1 diabetes patients with those in matched healthy donors. Regulatory and stem cell-like memory subsets were isolated from only 8 patients and about eight healthy donors, whereas naive and central memory subsets came from all 30 or so donors. The paper as a whole reports these results and caveats: A moderate but significant shortening of TCRB CDR3 length was observed in type 1 diabetes patients in all four CD4+ subsets. PCR might favor shorter templates, but patient and control samples were amplified and corrected together, so any skew would affect both groups equally. Because cDNA rather than genomic DNA was sequenced, highly expressing activated cells could have been over-represented, although no difference in activation and CD3 levels was found between groups. Because the HLA sub-analyses included only small numbers of individuals, any influence of HLA type on TCRB rearrangement was left unresolved. Naive, central memory and regulatory TCRB repertoires appeared more similar among patients than among healthy donors. At VDJ recombination sites, type 1 diabetes patients had fewer insertions and more deleted nucleotides, which implies abnormalities in thymic rearrangement.

The High Capacity cDNA Reverse Transcription Kit was used to reverse transcribe all of the isolated RNA, meaning that expressed TCRB transcripts were what got sequenced. Naive, central memory and regulatory T cell samples underwent deep immunoSEQ sequencing, averaging roughly 3.5 million total reads per sample. Sorted cells were lysed in RLT buffer, and RNA was extracted using DNase-treated RNeasy Micro or Mini kits according to cell number. To prevent cross-contamination, every cell subset was processed on its own, while patient and healthy donor samples were processed together. The immunoSEQ multiplex PCR was used to amplify TCRB sequences from cDNA, yielding 87-bp fragments that span the CDR3 region. Sequencing of the amplicons was done on the Illumina HiSeq platform. The published analysis was carried out like this. Synthetic template baselines were used to correct PCR bias computationally, reads within Hamming distance 2 were collapsed together, and singletons that could not be merged were discarded. Reads were aligned against IMGT so that V, D and J genes, CDR3 length and insertions or deletions at six rearrangement sites could be assigned. Within each subset, clonotype counts were normalized to the number of sorted cells before true diversity and Gini coefficients were calculated with the tcR R package. Repertoire sharing was quantified using the overlap coefficient calculated on TCRB nucleotide sequences. In TCRdb, the immuneACCESS table is reduced to in-frame sequences with V and J assigned. These tables do not hold every clone; where another copy was compared, an unresolved V gene accounts for under half, and the others remain unexplained. V and J calls and clone size come straight from that table; D and trimming were deduced from the DNA. The sample yields 300,000 to 400,000 clones; roughly 9% were counted once. Over 0.95% of the sample belongs to the ten largest clones.

Each donor gave one peripheral blood draw, averaging around 0.11 L, which was collected into heparinised tubes. A BD FACSAria II and a panel including CD45RO, CCR7, CD25, CD127, CD95 and CD27 were used to sort naive, central memory, regulatory and stem cell-like memory CD4+ T cells. Every sorted population had a purity above 95%. PBMCs were isolated immediately by Lymphoprep density gradient centrifugation and stained directly without culture. To minimize batch effects, samples were stained and sorted in pairs, one healthy donor with one patient per experiment. Reading from cysteine to phenylalanine, the CDR3 counts 14 amino acids. Only the CDR3 part of the read is kept: 42 bases, read in frame from the first base. The germline V gene sets CDR1 to SGHRS and CDR2 to YFSETQ. Trimming takes 7 bases from V and 5 bases from J, and the germline ends sit 16 bases apart. As for this clone: This receptor's antigen is unknown. Per-nucleotide qualities are absent, and no much larger clonotype sits a single base away.

This sequence originates from a man aged 25-40 years with type 1 diabetes. Source material: central memory CD4+ T cells from blood. The receptor chain draws on TRBV5-1 and TRBJ2-1; there is no confident call for the D gene. The nucleotide sequence reads as follows: TGCGCCAGCCGAACGATAGACCGAGACAATGAGCAGTTCTTC. Translated, this is CASRTIDRDNEQFF.